The clone carrying this T cell receptor beta chain appeared many times. The data were taken from a study of early T cells in non-severe SARS-CoV-2 infection. Overall study: Chains were unpaired, as sequencing was done on bulk RNA from unsorted whole blood.

In TCRdb, the 5' RACE reads were re-called with MiXCR into one record per CDR3 protein. The sample has 20,000 to 25,000 distinct CDR3 sequences, roughly 5% seen once. V was pared by 1 base and J by 3 bases, with 3 bases between. CDR3 length: 11 residues. Germline CDR1 and CDR2: SQVTM and ANQGSEA. The chain combines TRBV29-1 with TRBJ1-2; D unclear. The source material was whole blood. This sequence originates from an adult who was a healthcare worker with PCR-confirmed SARS-CoV-2 infection or an uninfected control (not recorded which). This CDR3 is CSVEGYYGYTF. In nucleotides, the CDR3 is TGCAGCGTTGAAGGGTACTATGGCTACACCTTC. Combining the CDR3 with reference TRBV29-1 and TRBJ1-2 gives the whole variable domain SAVISQKPSRDICQRGTSLTIQCQVDSQVTMMFWYRQQPGQSLTLIATANQGSEATYESGFVIDKFPISRPNLTFSTLTVSNMSPEDSSIYLCSVEGYYGYTFGSGTRLTVV.